The following is a T cell receptor (beta chain) sequence with its context. Antigen specificity is unknown. Method: immunoSEQ multiplex PCR; TCRdb's copy keeps in-frame clones and lacks some. This table has fewer than 1 million clones, about 96% appearing once. These data are taken from a study of shared clonotypes between healthy human individuals. The study's findings and limits: When naive CD4 clonotypes were compared across four donors, 5% to 5.5% were shared. Donor scarcity curtailed the genetic and exposure-history diversity represented herein. Sample collection involved blood only; tissue repertoires are likely different.

The CDR3 sequence is 17 residues long. CDR1 MGHRA and CDR2 YSYEKL come from the germline V gene. V was trimmed by 1 base and J by 0 bases, leaving 13 bases between them. CD45RO-negative CD8 cells positively selected for CCR7 made up the naive population, which excluded terminally differentiated effector memory CD45RA+ cells. This TCR came from a man aged 25 to 40 in good health. The sequenced sample was naive CD8+ T cells sorted from blood. The V gene is TRBV4-1, the J gene TRBJ2-4; D is unresolved. CDR3 nucleotide sequence: TGCGCCAGCAGCCAAGCCCCCCCACAACTAGCCAAAAACATTCAGTACTTC. This sequence encodes CASSQAPPQLAKNIQYF.